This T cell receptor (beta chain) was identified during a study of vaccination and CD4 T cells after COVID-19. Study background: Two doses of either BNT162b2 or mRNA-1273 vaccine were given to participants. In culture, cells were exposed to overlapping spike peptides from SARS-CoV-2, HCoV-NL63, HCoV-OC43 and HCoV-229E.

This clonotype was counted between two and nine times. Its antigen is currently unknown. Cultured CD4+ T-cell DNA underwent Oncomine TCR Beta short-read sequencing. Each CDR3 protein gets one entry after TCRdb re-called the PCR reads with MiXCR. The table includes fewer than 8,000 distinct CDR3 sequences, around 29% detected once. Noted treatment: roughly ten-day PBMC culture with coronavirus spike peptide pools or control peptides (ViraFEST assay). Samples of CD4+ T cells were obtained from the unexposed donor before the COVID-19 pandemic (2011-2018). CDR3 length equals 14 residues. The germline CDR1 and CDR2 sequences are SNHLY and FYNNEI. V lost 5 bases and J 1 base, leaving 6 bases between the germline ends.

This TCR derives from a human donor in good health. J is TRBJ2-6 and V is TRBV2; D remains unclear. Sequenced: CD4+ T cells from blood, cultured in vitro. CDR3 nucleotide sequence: TGTGCCAGCAGTACCCGTTCTGGGGCCAACGTCCTGACTTTC. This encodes CASSTRSGANVLTF.